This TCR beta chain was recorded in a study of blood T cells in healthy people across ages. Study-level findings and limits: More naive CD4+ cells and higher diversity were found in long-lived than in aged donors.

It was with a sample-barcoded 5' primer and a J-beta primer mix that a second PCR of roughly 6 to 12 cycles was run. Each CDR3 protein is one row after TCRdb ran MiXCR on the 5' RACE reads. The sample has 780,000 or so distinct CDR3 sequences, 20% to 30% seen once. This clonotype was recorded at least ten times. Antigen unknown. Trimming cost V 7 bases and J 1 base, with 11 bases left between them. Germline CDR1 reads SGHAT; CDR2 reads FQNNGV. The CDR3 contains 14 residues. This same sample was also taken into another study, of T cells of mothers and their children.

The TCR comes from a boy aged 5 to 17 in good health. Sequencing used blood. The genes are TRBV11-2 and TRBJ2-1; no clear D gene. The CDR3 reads CASTSWGSYNEQFF. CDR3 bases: TGTGCCAGCACCTCGTGGGGATCCTACAATGAGCAGTTCTTC.